This T cell receptor (beta chain) was found in a study of T cells in Graves' hyperthyroidism and ophthalmopathy. Regarding the study as a whole: Model predictions of ophthalmopathy came a median around 7.1 months before onset.

RNA transcripts yielded amplified TCR beta CDR3 regions. With the HTBI primer set, the TCR CDR3 went through a first round of RT-PCR. A single record per CDR3 protein comes from TCRdb applying MiXCR to the multiplex PCR reads. The sample lists 800,000 or so distinct CDR3 sequences, about 38% seen once, with approximately 8.7% in the top ten. Graves' hyperthyroidism is called stable when ophthalmopathy does not progress within 18 months. Diagnosis of hyperthyroidism was new in patients aged 18 to 65, and its duration was under 2 months. Exclusion criteria comprised uncontrolled infection, other autoimmune disease, pregnancy or lactation. With regard to this clonotype: Its antigen remains unknown.

Source material: blood. This clonotype originated in a man younger than 35 with Graves' hyperthyroidism.

Here the CDR3 reads CASSDSGAGGLDSYEQYF. The CDR3 region has the DNA TGTGCCAGCAGTGACTCTGGCGCGGGGGGACTCGACTCCTACGAGCAGTACTTC. V usage is TRBV7-9 and J usage is TRBJ2-7, with TRBD2 matching 8 bases. Germline V lookup: CDR1 SEHNR, CDR2 FQNEAQ (reference sequence). The CDR3 contains 18 residues. Losses at the gene ends were 6 bases for V and 0 bases for J; bases not matched to a gene: 16.